This T cell receptor beta chain was captured in a study of T cell clonality in common variable immunodeficiency. Findings and caveats of the study: Reportedly, TCR beta sequences from common variable immunodeficiency showed fewer deletions and N-nucleotide insertions. Links between repertoire features and CVID complications were heterogeneity-limited. Shared TCRbeta clones were fewer between CVID subjects than controls.

The CDR3 is 17 residues long. Germline V lookup: CDR1 DFQATT, CDR2 SNEGSKA (reference sequence). Unmatched junction bases numbered 17, after V lost 6 bases and J lost 6 bases. This clone has at least ten counts. Its antigen remains unidentified. The sequence runs out 3 residues before the end of the CDR3; the remainder is reconstructed from the germline J gene. Sequencing input was equivalent genomic DNA from CVID and controls. Method: immunoSEQ multiplex PCR; TCRdb's copy keeps in-frame clones and lacks some. The sample contains tens of thousands of clones, none of them singletons. This clonotype originated in a person aged 18 to 70 in good health. Sequenced input: peripheral blood mononuclear cells. This chain joins TRBV20-1 and TRBJ2-1, with 10 bases matching TRBD2. This CDR3 reads CSALQREPGLALNEQFF. CDR3 DNA, as far as it was read: TGCAGTGCCCTACAAAGAGAACCGGGACTAGCGCTCAATGAG.